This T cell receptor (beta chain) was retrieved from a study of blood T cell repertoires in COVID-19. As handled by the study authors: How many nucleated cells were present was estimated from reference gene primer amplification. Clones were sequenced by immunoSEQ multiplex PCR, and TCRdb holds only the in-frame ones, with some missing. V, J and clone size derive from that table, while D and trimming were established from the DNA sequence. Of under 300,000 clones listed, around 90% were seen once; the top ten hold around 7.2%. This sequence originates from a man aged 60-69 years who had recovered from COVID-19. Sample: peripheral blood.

Written as DNA, the CDR3 is TGTGCCAGCAGTATTAAGGGACAGCATGAGACGAACACCGGGGAGCTGTTTTTT. It is translated as CASSIKGQHETNTGELFF. The chain joins TRBV6-4 to TRBJ2-2; the match to TRBD1 covers 7 bases. The germline V gene has CDR1 MRHNA and CDR2 SNTAGT. The CDR3 runs 18 residues. V was pared by 5 bases and J by 0 bases, with 12 bases of the junction left unmatched.